The entry below describes one T cell receptor (beta chain). Bulk TCR library preparation followed previously described methods with listed TCR primers. TCRdb independently ran MiXCR on the PCR reads; one entry per CDR3 protein. The table lists 62,000 or so distinct CDR3 sequences, roughly 18% of them singletons. Germline CDR1 is DFQATT and CDR2 is SNEGSKA (reference sequence). The CDR3 sequence is 15 residues long. The V and J ends lost 3 bases and 0 bases respectively, with 9 bases between them. The data were taken from a study of molecular identifiers for immune sequencing clone quantification. Across the whole study: The replicate experiment used RNA from approximately 22,000 or 94,000 naive CD8 cells. This RNA was split into five aliquots, and four of them were sequenced.

The sequencing sample was made of naive CD8+ T cells from blood, with Jurkat cell RNA spiked in. The subset: FACS-sorted CD8+CD4-CCR7+CD45RA+ naive T cells. This clonotype was sampled from a human donor in good health. Some libraries in this study had Jurkat cell RNA spiked in. This chain connects TRBV20-1 to TRBJ2-6, with D possibly being TRBD2 (6 bases). For the CDR3, the DNA is TGCAGTGCTAGTCGGGGGTTCTCTGGGGCCAACGTCCTGACTTTC. Its protein is CSASRGFSGANVLTF.